The sequence of this T cell receptor beta chain was determined in a study of T cell responses to AZD1222 COVID-19 vaccine (dated by TCRdb to the early 2020s). For context, the study as a whole: A total of 230 or so trial participants underwent TCR sequencing, of whom about 210 received two doses of AZD1222 and about 26 received two doses of the MenACWY control vaccine. Trial participants were enrolled into age subgroups of 18-55, 56-69 and 70-plus years, which contained approximately 150, 28 and 58 TCR-sequenced participants, respectively.

CDR1 and CDR2 are drawn from the germline V gene: SGHTA, FQGNSA. V lost 4 bases and J lost 2 bases, and the count of bases not matched to a germline gene is 9. The CDR3, cysteine through phenylalanine, is 17 amino acids long. Of all the DNA, just the CDR3 is kept, 51 bases in frame from base 1. Concerning this clone itself: Its target antigen remains unknown. Base qualities are not provided; no much larger clone lies one nucleotide away.

The time point label, read with the paper, signifies: about 28 days (+/-7) after the second vaccine dose. AZD1222 recipients whose second dose came at about 4 weeks and those whose second dose came at about 12 weeks were combined into one group, since spike-specific TCR depth and breadth did not differ between the two schedules. Samples from vaccinated people were obtained from the UK trials COV001 and COV002, which included a single-blind randomized controlled phase 2/3 trial of AZD1222 (ChAdOx1 nCoV-19) in healthy adults. For TCRbeta chain sequencing, PBMC samples were collected from trial participants at day 0 and at day 28 after the second dose. The CDR3 regions of human TCRbeta chains were analyzed by immunosequencing. Concerning the study's data processing: TCRs in the repertoires were compared against a reference library of SARS-CoV-2-specific TCRs that had been generated with the MIRA antigen-specificity platform. Breadth was defined as the fraction of unique TCRs that were SARS-CoV-2-associated, and depth was defined as the fraction of total T cells that were SARS-CoV-2-associated. Each spike-specific TCR was assigned to its reactive spike region and to a CD4 or CD8 class using the MIRA data. Log10-transformed breadth and depth values were compared by one-way ANOVA with Sidak's multiple comparisons tests. The source is immuneACCESS, and TCRdb retained only in-frame sequences with V and J called. Part of the clones is not carried over; for the studies checked, unresolved V genes explain less than half of this, and the remainder is unexplained. That table is the source of V, J and clone size, and D and trimming were worked out from the DNA. Within this sample are 90,000 to 150,000 clones, with around 90% of them counted one time only. The biggest ten clones account for around 3.8% of the sample.

Here is what the overall study found, with its caveats: Conclusions about previously exposed vaccinees were limited because only six AZD1222 recipients were SARS-CoV-2 seropositive at baseline. Most participants were white British and females outnumbered males, and the authors suggested that clonal diversity may have been underestimated. The whole spike protein was spanned by vaccine-associated CD4 TCRs, and dominant responses were seen in regions 160-218 and 743-854. Because no day 14 peak-response samples were available, the repertoires could be characterized only after the peak T cell response. Nearly half of unique spike-specific TCRs reportedly recognized epitopes outside regions mutated in the B.1.351 and B.1.1.7 variants. The 56-69-year group was small, and its depth increase did not reach significance, likely because of low power. Spike-specific TCR breadth and depth rose significantly after two AZD1222 doses compared with day 0 and with MenACWY recipients.

This receptor chain uses TRBV7-2 and TRBJ1-5; 9 central nucleotides agree with TRBD1. The sequences come from peripheral blood, collected 28 days after the second AZD1222 dose. This TCR was sampled from an adult who received the AZD1222 COVID-19 vaccine. The CDR3: CASSSYWGQGGNQPQHF. At the DNA level, the sequence is TGTGCCAGCAGCTCTTACTGGGGACAGGGAGGCAATCAGCCCCAGCATTTT.